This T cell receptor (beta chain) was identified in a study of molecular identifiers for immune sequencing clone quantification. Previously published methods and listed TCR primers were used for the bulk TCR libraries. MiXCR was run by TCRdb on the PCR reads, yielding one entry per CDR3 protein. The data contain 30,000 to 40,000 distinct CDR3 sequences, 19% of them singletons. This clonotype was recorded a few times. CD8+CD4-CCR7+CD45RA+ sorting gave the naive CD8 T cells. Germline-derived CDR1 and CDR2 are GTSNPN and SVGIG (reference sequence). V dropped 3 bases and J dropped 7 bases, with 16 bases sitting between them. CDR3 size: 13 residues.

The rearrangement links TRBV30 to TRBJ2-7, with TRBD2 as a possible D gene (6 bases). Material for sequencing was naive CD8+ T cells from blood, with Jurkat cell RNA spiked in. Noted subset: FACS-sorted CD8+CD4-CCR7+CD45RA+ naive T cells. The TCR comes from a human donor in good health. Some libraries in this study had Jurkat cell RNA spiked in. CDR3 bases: TGTGCCTGGAGCGCGAACTGGGGGGTGGAGCAGTACTTC. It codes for CAWSANWGVEQYF. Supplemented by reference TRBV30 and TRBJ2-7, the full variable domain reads SQTIHQWPATLVQPVGSPLSLECTVEGTSNPNLYWYRQAAGRGLQLLFYSVGIGQISSEVPQNLSASRPQDRQFILSSKKLLLSDSGFYLCAWSANWGVEQYFGPGTRLTVT.